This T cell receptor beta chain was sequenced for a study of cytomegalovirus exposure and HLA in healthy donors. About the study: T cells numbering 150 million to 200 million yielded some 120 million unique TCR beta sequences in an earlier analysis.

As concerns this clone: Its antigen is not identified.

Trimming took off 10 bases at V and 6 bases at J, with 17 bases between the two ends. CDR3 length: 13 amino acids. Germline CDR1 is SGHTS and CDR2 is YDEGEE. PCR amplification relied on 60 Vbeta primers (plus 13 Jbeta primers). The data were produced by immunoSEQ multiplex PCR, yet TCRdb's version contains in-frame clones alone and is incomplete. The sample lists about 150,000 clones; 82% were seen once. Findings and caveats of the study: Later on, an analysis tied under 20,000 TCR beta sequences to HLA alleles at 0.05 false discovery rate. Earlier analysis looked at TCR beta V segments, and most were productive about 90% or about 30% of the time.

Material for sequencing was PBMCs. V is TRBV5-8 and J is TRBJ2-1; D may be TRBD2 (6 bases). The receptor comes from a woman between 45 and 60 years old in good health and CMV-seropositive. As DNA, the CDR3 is TGTGCCGGAGGGCCGGGGCTAGCCAATGAGCAGTTCTTC. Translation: CAGGPGLANEQFF.